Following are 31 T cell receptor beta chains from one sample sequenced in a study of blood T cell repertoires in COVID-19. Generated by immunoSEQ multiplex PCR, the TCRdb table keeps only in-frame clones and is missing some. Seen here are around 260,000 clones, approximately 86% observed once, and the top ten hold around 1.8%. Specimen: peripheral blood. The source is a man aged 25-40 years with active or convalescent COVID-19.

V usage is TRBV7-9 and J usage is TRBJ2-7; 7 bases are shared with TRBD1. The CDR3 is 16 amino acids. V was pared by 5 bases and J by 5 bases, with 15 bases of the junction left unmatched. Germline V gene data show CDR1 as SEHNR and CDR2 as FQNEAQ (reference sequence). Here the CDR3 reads CASSPSRWTGNNEQYF. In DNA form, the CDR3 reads TGTGCCAGCAGCCCGAGTCGATGGACAGGAAACAACGAGCAGTACTTC.

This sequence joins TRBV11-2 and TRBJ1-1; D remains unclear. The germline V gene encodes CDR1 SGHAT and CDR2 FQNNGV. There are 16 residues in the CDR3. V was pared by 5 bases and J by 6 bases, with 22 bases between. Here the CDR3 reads CASSNHFQVTSPEAFF. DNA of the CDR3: TGTGCCAGCAGCAACCATTTTCAGGTTACTTCCCCTGAAGCTTTCTTT. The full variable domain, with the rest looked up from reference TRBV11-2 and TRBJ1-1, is EAGVAQSPRYKIIEKRQSVAFWCNPISGHATLYWYQQILGQGPKLLIQFQNNGVVDDSQLPKDRFSAERLKGVDSTLKIQPAKLEDSAVYLCASSNHFQVTSPEAFFGQGTRLTVV.

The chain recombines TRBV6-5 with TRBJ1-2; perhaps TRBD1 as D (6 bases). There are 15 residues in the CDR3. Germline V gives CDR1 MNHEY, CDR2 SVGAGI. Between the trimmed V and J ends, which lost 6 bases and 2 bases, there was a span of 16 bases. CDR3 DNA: TGTGCCAGCAGCCTAGGGACATTACCCAACTATGGCTACACCTTC. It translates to CASSLGTLPNYGYTF.

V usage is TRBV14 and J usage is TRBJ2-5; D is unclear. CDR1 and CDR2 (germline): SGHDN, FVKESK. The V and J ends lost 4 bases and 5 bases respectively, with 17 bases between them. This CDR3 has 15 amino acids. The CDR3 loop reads CASSPQLTARETQYF. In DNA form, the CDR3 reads TGTGCCAGCAGCCCGCAACTAACCGCCCGGGAGACCCAGTACTTC.

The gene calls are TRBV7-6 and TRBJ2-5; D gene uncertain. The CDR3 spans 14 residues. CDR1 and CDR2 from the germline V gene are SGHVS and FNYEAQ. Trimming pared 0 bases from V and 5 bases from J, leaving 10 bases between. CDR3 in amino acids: CASSLAKVRETQYF. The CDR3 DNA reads TGTGCCAGCAGCTTAGCGAAGGTGCGGGAGACCCAGTACTTC.

The CDR3 DNA reads as TGTGCCAGCAGCGCACTCGATGGGACAGGGCTCACTGAAGCTTTCTTT. Translation gives CASSALDGTGLTEAFF. The chain combines TRBV9 with TRBJ1-1, with TRBD1 matching 9 bases. V was clipped by 3 bases and J by 4 bases; unmatched bases: 10. The CDR3 contains 16 residues. Germline assignment: CDR1 SGDLS and CDR2 YYNGEE.

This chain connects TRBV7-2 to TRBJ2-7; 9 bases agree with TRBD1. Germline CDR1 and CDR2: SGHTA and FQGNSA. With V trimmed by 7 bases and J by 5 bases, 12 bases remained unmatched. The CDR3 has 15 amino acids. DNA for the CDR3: TGTGCCAGCACCCTGGATTACAGGGGGCAGGACGAGCAGTACTTC. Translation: CASTLDYRGQDEQYF.

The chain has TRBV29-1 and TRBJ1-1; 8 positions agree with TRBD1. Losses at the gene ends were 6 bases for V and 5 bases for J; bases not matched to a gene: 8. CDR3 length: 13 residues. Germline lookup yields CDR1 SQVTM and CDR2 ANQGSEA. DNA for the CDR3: TGCAGCGTCACCACAGGGGGAAAGACTGAAGCTTTCTTT. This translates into CSVTTGGKTEAFF.

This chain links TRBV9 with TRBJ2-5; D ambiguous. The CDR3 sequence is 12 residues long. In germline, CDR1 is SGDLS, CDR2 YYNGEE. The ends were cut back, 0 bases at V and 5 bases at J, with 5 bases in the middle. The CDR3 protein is CASSVDRETQYF. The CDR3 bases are TGTGCCAGCAGCGTAGACCGGGAGACCCAGTACTTC.

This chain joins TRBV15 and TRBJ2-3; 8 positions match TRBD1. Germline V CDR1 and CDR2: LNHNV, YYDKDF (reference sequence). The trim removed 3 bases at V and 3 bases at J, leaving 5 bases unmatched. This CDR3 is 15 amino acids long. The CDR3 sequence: CATSRTGEITDTQYF. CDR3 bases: TGTGCCACCAGCAGGACAGGGGAAATAACAGATACGCAGTATTTT.

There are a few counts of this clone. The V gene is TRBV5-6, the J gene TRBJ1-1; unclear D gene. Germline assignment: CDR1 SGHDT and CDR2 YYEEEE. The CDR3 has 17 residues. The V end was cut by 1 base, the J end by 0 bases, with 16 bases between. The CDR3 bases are TGTGCCAGCAGCTTGTGGGCCAGTTGGAACCTGAACACTGAAGCTTTCTTT. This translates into CASSLWASWNLNTEAFF.

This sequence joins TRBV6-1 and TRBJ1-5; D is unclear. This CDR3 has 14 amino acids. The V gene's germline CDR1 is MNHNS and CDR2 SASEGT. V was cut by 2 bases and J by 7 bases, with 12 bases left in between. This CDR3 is CASSEPGEVQPQHF. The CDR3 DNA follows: TGTGCCAGCAGTGAACCCGGGGAGGTCCAGCCCCAGCATTTT.

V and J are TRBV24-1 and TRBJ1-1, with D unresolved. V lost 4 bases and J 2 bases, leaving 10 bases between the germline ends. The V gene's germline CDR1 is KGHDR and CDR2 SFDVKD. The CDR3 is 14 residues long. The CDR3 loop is CATSDQGLNTEAFF. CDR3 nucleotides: TGTGCCACCAGTGACCAAGGACTCAACACTGAAGCTTTCTTT.

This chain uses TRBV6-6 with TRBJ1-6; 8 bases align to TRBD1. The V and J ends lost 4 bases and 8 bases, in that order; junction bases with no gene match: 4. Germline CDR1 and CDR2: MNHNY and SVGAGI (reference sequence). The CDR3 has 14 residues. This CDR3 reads CASSSNRGDSPLHF. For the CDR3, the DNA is TGTGCCAGCAGTTCGAACAGGGGGGATTCACCCCTCCACTTT.

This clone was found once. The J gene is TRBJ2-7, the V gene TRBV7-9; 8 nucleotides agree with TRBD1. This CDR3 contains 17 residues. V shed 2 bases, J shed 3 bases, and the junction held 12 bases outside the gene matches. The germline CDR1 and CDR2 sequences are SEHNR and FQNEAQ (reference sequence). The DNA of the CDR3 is TGTGCCAGCAGCTTACCCTTACACCAGGACAGGGACTACGAGCAGTACTTC. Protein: CASSLPLHQDRDYEQYF.

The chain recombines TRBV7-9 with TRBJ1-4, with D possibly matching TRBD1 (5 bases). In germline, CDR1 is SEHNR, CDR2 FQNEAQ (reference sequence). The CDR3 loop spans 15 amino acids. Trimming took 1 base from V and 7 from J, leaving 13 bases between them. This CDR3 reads CASSLEGRGAEKLFF. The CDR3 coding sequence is TGTGCCAGCAGCTTAGAAGGGAGGGGTGCTGAAAAACTGTTTTTT.

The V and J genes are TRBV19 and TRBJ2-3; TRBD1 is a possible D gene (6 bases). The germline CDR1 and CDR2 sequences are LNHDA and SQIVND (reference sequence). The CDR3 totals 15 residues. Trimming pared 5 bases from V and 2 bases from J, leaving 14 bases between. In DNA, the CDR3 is TGTGCCAGTAGTGAAACCGGGACAAACACAGATACGCAGTATTTT. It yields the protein CASSETGTNTDTQYF.

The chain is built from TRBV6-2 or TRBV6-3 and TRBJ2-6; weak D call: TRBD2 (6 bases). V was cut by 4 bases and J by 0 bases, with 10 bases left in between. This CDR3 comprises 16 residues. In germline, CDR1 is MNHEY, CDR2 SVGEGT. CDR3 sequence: CASSSRGNSGANVLTF. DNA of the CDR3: TGTGCCAGCAGTTCACGGGGGAACTCTGGGGCCAACGTCCTGACTTTC.

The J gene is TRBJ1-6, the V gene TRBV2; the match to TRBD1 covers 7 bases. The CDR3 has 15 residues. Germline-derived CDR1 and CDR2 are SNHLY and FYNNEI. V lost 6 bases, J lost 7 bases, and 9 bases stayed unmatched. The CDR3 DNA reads TGTGCCAGCAGCGGACAGGTGGGGCCAAATTCACCCCTCCACTTT. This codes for CASSGQVGPNSPLHF.

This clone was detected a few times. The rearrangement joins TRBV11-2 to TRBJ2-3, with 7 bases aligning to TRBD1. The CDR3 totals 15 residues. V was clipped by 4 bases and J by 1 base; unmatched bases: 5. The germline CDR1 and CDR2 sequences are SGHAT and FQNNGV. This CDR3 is CASSSGGRGTDTQYF. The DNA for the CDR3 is TGTGCCAGCAGCTCAGGGGGTCGAGGCACAGATACGCAGTATTTT.

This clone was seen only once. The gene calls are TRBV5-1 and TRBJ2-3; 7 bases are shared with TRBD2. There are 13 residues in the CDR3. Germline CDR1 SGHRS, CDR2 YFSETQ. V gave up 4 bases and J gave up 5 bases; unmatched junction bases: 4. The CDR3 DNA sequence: TGCGCCAGCAGCCGTGGGGGGGAAGATACGCAGTATTTT. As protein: CASSRGGEDTQYF. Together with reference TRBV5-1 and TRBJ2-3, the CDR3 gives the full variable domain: KAGVTQTPRYLIKTRGQQVTLSCSPISGHRSVSWYQQTPGQGLQFLFEYFSETQRNKGNFPGRFSGRQFSNSRSEMNVSTLELGDSALYLCASSRGGEDTQYFGPGTRLTVL.

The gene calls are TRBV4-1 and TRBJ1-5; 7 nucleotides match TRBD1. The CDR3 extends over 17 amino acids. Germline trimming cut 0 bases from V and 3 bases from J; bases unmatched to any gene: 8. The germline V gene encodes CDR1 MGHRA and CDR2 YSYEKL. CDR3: CASSQDHWGQNNQPQHF. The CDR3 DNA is TGCGCCAGCAGCCAAGATCACTGGGGACAGAACAATCAGCCCCAGCATTTT.

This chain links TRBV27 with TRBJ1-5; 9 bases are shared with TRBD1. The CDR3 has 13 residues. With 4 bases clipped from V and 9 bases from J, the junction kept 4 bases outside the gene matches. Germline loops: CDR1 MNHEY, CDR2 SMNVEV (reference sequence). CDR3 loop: CASSSGTGRPQHF. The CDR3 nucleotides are TGTGCCAGCAGTTCCGGGACAGGGCGGCCCCAGCATTTT.

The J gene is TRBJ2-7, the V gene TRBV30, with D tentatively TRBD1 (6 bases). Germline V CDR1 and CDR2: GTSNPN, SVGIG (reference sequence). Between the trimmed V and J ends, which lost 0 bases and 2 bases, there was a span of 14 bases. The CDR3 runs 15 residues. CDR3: CAWSVSVGAAYEQYF. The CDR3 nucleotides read TGTGCCTGGAGTGTAAGTGTGGGGGCCGCCTACGAGCAGTACTTC.

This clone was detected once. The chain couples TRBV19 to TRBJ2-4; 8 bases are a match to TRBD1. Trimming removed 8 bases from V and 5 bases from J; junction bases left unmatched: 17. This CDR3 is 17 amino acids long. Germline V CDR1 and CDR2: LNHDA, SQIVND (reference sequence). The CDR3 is CASRRTGPPRAENIQYF. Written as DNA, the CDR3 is TGTGCCAGTCGACGGACAGGGCCACCCCGGGCTGAAAACATTCAGTACTTC.

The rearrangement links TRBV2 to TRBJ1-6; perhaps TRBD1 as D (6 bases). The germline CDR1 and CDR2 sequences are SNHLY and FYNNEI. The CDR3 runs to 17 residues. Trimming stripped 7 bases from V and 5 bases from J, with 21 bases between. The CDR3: CASIPGGGAPNNSPLHF. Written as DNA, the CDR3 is TGTGCCAGCATTCCTGGTGGGGGGGCACCCAATAATTCACCCCTCCACTTT.

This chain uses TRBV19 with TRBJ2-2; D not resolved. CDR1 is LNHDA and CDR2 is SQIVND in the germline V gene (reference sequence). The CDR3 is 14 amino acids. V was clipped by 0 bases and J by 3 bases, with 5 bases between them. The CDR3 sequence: CASSIDGYTGELFF. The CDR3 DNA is TGTGCCAGTAGTATAGACGGTTACACCGGGGAGCTGTTTTTT. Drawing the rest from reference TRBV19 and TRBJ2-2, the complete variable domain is DGGITQSPKYLFRKEGQNVTLSCEQNLNHDAMYWYRQDPGQGLRLIYYSQIVNDFQKGDIAEGYSVSREKKESFPLTVTSAQKNPTAFYLCASSIDGYTGELFFGEGSRLTVL.

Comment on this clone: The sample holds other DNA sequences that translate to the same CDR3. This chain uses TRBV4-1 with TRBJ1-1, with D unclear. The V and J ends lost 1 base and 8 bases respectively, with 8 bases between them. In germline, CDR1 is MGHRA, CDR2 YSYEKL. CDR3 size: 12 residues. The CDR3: CASSQVGGEAFF. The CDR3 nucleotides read TGCGCCAGCAGCCAAGTGGGAGGGGAAGCTTTCTTT.

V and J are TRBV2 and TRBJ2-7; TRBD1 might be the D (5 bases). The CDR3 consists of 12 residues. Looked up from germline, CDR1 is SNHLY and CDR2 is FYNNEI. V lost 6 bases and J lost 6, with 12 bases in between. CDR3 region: CASRADSSEQYF. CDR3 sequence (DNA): TGTGCCAGCAGGGCCGACAGTTCCGAGCAGTACTTC.

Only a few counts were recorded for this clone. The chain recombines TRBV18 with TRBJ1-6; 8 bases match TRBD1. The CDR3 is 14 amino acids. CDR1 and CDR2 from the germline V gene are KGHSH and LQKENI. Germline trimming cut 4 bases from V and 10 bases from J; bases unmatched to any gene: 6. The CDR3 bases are TGTGCCAGCTCACTTGGACAGGGAAGATCACCCCTCCACTTT. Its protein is CASSLGQGRSPLHF. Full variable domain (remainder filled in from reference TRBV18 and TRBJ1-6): NAGVMQNPRHLVRRRGQEARLRCSPMKGHSHVYWYRQLPEEGLKFMVYLQKENIIDESGMPKERFSAEFPKEGPSILRIQQVVRGDSAAYFCASSLGQGRSPLHFGNGTRLTVT.

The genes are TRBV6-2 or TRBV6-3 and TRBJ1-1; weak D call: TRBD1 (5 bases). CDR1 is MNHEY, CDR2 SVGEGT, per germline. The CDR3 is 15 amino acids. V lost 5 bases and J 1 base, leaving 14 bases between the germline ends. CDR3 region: CASSPPGVGNTEAFF. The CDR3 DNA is TGTGCCAGCAGTCCCCCGGGGGTGGGGAACACTGAAGCTTTCTTT.